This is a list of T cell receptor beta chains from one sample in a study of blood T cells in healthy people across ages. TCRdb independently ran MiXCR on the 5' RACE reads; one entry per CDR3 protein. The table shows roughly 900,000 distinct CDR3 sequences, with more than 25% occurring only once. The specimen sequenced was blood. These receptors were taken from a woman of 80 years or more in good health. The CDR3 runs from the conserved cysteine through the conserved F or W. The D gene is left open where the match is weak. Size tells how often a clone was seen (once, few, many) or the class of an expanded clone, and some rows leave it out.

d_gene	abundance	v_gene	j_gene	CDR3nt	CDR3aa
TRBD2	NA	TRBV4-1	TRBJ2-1	TGCGCCAGCAGCCAAGATAGCGGGAGCTCTGGTGAGCAGTTCTTC	CASSQDSGSSGEQFF
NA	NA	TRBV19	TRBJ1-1	TGTGCCAGTAGTACGGACCGAAACCGGAACACTGAAGCTTTCTTT	CASSTDRNRNTEAFF
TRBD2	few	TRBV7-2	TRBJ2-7	TGTGCCAGCAGCTCTAGCGGGGGAGCCTACAATGAGCAGTACTTC	CASSSSGGAYNEQYF
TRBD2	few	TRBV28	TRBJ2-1	TGTGCCGGCCTCACACGACGGGCTAGCGGGGCCAGCTCCTACAATGAGCAGTTCTTC	CAGLTRRASGASSYNEQFF
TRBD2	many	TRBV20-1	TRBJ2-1	TGCAGTGCTAGACTTCCCCCGGGGGGGCATGAGCAGTTCTTC	CSARLPPGGHEQFF
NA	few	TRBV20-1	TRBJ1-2	TGCAGTGCTAGAGATTCGGGAGGGACAAGTACAAAGGGATATGGCTACACCTTC	CSARDSGGTSTKGYGYTF
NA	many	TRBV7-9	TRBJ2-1	TGTGCCAGCAGCTCGATCGAAGGTTTTCGGGATGAGCAGTTCTTC	CASSSIEGFRDEQFF
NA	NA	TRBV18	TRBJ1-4	TGTGCCAGCTCACCATCCCAGGCAACTAATGAAAAACTGTTTTTT	CASSPSQATNEKLFF
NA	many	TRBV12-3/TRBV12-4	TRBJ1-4	TGTGCCAGCAGTTTATTAGAGAATGAAAAACTGTTTTTT	CASSLLENEKLFF
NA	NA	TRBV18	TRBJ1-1	TGTGCCAGCTCACCCCAGGGGCCATGGACTGAAGCTTTCTTT	CASSPQGPWTEAFF
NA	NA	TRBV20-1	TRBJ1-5	TGCAGTGCTAGAGATCAGGGCGGGTATTCCCCCAGGCAGCCCCAGCATTTT	CSARDQGGYSPRQPQHF
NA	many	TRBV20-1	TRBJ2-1	TGCAGTGCGCAGAAGGGAGTTCGACGGGATGAGCAGTTCTTC	CSAQKGVRRDEQFF
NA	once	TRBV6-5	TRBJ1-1	TGTGCCAGCAGTTACCTCCAAGGAGATTCTGAAGCTTTCTTT	CASSYLQGDSEAFF
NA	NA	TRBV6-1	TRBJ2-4	TGTGCCAGCCCTACGGGGTGTAGAGGGGGAGCCAAAAACATTCAGTACTTC	CASPTGCRGGAKNIQYF
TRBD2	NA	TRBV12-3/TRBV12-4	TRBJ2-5	TGTGCCAGCACCCCTACTAGCGAGTTGGAGACCCAGTACTTC	CASTPTSELETQYF
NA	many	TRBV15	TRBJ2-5	TGTGCCACCAGCAGAGCTGGACAAGAGACCCAGTACTTC	CATSRAGQETQYF
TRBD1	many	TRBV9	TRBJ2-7	TGTGCCAGCAGCCGAGGACAGGGGGCGTTCAACGAGCAGTACTTC	CASSRGQGAFNEQYF
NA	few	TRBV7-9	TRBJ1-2	TGTGCCAGCAGCTTAGCAAATGGTTTCAATGGCTACACCTTC	CASSLANGFNGYTF
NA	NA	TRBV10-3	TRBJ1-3	TGTGCCATCAGGATGGGGAGTTCATCAGGAAACACCATATATTTT	CAIRMGSSSGNTIYF
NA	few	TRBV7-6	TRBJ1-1	TGTGCCAGCAGCTTGGGAGTGTCAAGGACCATGAACACTGAAGCTTTCTTT	CASSLGVSRTMNTEAFF
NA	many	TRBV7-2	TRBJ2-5	TGTGCCAGCAGCTTAGTAGGAGGCTACCAAGAGACCCAGTACTTC	CASSLVGGYQETQYF
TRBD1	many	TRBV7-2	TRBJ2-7	TGTGCCAGCACGGGGACAGGGGGGGGGGAGCAGTACTTC	CASTGTGGGEQYF
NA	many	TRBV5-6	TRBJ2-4	TGTGCCAGCAGCTTGGACCGGATGGGACTAGCCAAAAACATTCAGTACTTC	CASSLDRMGLAKNIQYF
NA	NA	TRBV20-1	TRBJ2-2	TGCAGTGCTCAGGGGCGGGGCCGACACACCGGGGAGCTGTTTTTT	CSAQGRGRHTGELFF
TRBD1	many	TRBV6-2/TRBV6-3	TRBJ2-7	TGTGCCAGCACCCGGGGCCAACAGGGGAGCTCCTACGAGCAGTACTTC	CASTRGQQGSSYEQYF
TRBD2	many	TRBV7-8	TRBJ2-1	TGTGCCAGCAGCTTAGTCAGGATAGCGGGAGGCAACAATGAGCAGTTCTTC	CASSLVRIAGGNNEQFF
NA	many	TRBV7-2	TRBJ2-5	TGTGCCAGCAGCTTAGATTGGCAGTTAGAGACCCAGTACTTC	CASSLDWQLETQYF
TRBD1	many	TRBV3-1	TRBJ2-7	TGTGCCAGCAGCCGGATCTCCGGGACAGGCGCCTACGAGCAGTACTTC	CASSRISGTGAYEQYF
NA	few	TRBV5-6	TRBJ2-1	TGTGCCAGCCAGGTCCCAGGCAATGAGCAGTTCTTC	CASQVPGNEQFF
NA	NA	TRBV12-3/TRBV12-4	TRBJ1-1	TGTGCCAGCAGTCTATTAGGGAGGGGAATTGAAGCTTTCTTT	CASSLLGRGIEAFF
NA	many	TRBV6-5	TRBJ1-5	TGTGCCAGCAGTTACTCAATACAGGGAAATCAGCCCCAGCATTTT	CASSYSIQGNQPQHF
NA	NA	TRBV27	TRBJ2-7	TGTGCCAGCAGTTTACCTGTCGCCGTTTCGAGGTACGAGCAGTACTTC	CASSLPVAVSRYEQYF
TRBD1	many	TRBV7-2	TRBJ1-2	TGTGCCAGCAGGAATAGACCGGGACAGGGAGACTATGGCTACACCTTC	CASRNRPGQGDYGYTF
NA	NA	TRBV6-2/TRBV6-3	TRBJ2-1	TGTGCCAGCAGTTACTCCTTCCGTGGCGGAGTCCTCTACAATGAGCAGTTCTTC	CASSYSFRGGVLYNEQFF
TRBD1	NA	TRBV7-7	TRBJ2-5	TGTGCTAGCAGCCCCATGACAGGGTACCAAGAGACCCAGTACTTC	CASSPMTGYQETQYF
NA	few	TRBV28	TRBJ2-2	TGTGCCACTACAGGCGAATCGAACACCGGGGAGCTGTTTTTT	CATTGESNTGELFF
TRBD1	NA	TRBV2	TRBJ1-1	TGTGCCAGCCAGGAGGGGGCCAGGGGAGGCACTGAAGCTTTCTTT	CASQEGARGGTEAFF
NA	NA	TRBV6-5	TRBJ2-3	TGTGCCAGCAGTCGGGACGGCGATTGGCTCAGGGATACGCAGTATTTT	CASSRDGDWLRDTQYF
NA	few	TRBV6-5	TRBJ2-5	TGTGCCAGCAGGGAGGTAACTAGCCCCCACAATGAGCAGTACTTC	CASREVTSPHNEQYF
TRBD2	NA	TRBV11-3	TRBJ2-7	TGTGCCAGCAGCTTAGAACGGGGGGTGAAGAGCTCCTACAATGAGCAGTACTTC	CASSLERGVKSSYNEQYF
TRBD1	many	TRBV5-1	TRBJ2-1	TGCGCCAGCAGCCCCCGGGACAGGGTCCACAATGAGCAGTTCTTC	CASSPRDRVHNEQFF
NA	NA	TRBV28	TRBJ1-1	TGTGCCAGCAGTGACTCCTACCCGGGCCGCCGGGCTTTCTTT	CASSDSYPGRRAFF
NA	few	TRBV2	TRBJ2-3	TGTGCCAGCAGTGAGAAAGATACGCAGTATTTT	CASSEKDTQYF
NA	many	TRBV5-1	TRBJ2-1	TGCGCCAGCAGCATACAGGTCAATGAGCAGTTCTTC	CASSIQVNEQFF
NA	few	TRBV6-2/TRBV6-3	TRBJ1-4	TGTGCCAGCAGTTACTCTGGAACGTCGTGGTCAACTAATGAAAAACTGTTTTTT	CASSYSGTSWSTNEKLFF
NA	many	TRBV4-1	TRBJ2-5	TGCGCCAGCAGCCATAGGGGAGGGGGGCTTGGAGAGACCCAGTACTTC	CASSHRGGGLGETQYF
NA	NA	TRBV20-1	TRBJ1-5	TGCAGTGCTAGAGCCAGGGATCTTCAGCCCCAGCATTTT	CSARARDLQPQHF
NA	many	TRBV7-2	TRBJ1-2	TGTGCCAGCAGCTTTTCCCTCCAGGAGGGCTATGGCTACACCTTC	CASSFSLQEGYGYTF
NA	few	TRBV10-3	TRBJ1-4	TGTGCCATCAGGGGGAGTACTAATGAAAAACTGTTTTTT	CAIRGSTNEKLFF
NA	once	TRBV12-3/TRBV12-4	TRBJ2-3	TGTGCGACAGGAGGAATCACAGATACGCAGTATTTT	CATGGITDTQYF
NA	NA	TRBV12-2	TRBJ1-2	TGTGCAAGTCGCTTGGGCAGGGGGAATGGCTACACCTTC	CASRLGRGNGYTF
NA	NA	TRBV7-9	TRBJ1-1	TGTGCCAGCAGCCTATTACAGGCTATGAACACTGAAGCTTTCTTT	CASSLLQAMNTEAFF
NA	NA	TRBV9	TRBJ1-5	TGTGCCAGCAGCGTAGACTCGGGGAAGGGGCAGCCCCAGCATTTT	CASSVDSGKGQPQHF
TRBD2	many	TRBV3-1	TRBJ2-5	TGTGCCAGCAGCCAGGGGAGCAGCGGGGGATCTGGGGAGCAGTACTTC	CASSQGSSGGSGEQYF
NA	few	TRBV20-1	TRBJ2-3	TGCAGTGCTAGAGATAGCCAGAGCACAGATACGCAGTATTTT	CSARDSQSTDTQYF
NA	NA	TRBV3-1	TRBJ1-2	TGTGCCAGCAGCCAAACTTCGCTGGGGGGCTATGGCTACACCTTC	CASSQTSLGGYGYTF
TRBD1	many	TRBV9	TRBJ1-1	TGTGCCAGCAGCGTAGGCGGACAGGCAGCTTTCTTT	CASSVGGQAAFF